Listed below are T cell receptor beta chains from one sample, sequenced in a study of blood T cell repertoires in COVID-19. The method was immunoSEQ multiplex PCR; TCRdb's version includes in-frame clones alone and lacks a portion of them. The data contain some 200,000 clones, roughly 86% of them singletons. Sequenced: PBMCs or T cells enriched from blood (not recorded which). The source is a man between 18 and 29 years old with acute COVID-19. Each CDR3 is given with its conserved first and last residue. Each record gives: clone size, V gene, J gene, D gene, CDR3 protein, CDR3 DNA. The D gene is left open where the match is weak. Rows may omit the clone size; those that give it use once, few, many or a size class.

.,TRBV7-9,TRBJ1-4,TRBD1,CASSLARQRLTGEEKLFF,TGTGCCAGCAGCTTAGCGAGGCAACGTCTCACAGGGGAGGAAAAACTGTTTTTT
.,TRBV9,TRBJ1-2,TRBD1,CASSAGEVRGYYGYTF,TGTGCCAGCAGCGCGGGGGAGGTCAGGGGGTACTATGGCTACACCTTC
many,TRBV4-1,TRBJ2-1,TRBD2,CASSQPFLAGAHNEQFF,TGCGCCAGCAGCCAACCTTTCCTAGCGGGAGCCCACAATGAGCAGTTCTTC
.,TRBV9,TRBJ1-2,TRBD1,CASSVGQSTGVGYTF,TGTGCCAGCAGCGTAGGCCAATCGACAGGGGTCGGCTACACCTTC
.,TRBV19,TRBJ1-2,TRBD1,CASLLDRASGYTF,TGTGCCAGCCTCCTGGACAGGGCCTCTGGCTACACCTTC
.,TRBV19,TRBJ2-3,TRBD2,CASSEVAGSTDTQYF,TGTGCCAGTAGTGAGGTAGCGGGAAGCACAGATACGCAGTATTTT
.,TRBV7-9,TRBJ2-5,TRBD2,CASSVTLGTSGRETQYF,TGTGCCAGCAGCGTCACATTAGGGACTAGCGGCAGAGAGACCCAGTACTTC
.,TRBV6-2/TRBV6-3,TRBJ2-3,.,CASSYPIPTQYF,TGTGCCAGCAGTTACCCTATACCGACGCAGTATTTT
.,TRBV4-1,TRBJ2-1,.,CASSHSGGYNEQFF,TGCGCCAGCAGCCACTCAGGGGGGTACAATGAGCAGTTCTTC
.,TRBV7-8,TRBJ1-4,TRBD1,CASSPDIQGQKLFF,TGTGCCAGCAGCCCGGATATACAGGGGCAAAAACTGTTTTTT
.,TRBV28,TRBJ2-1,TRBD2,CASRLAGEVYEQFF,TGTGCCAGCAGACTAGCGGGAGAGGTCTATGAGCAGTTCTTC
.,TRBV11-3,TRBJ2-1,.,CASSLVGAGRYEQFF,TGTGCCAGCAGCTTAGTTGGCGCGGGACGATATGAGCAGTTCTTC
.,TRBV27,TRBJ1-5,.,CASSPVPPGRAAYSNQPQHF,TGTGCCAGCAGTCCCGTCCCCCCGGGCAGGGCGGCGTATAGCAATCAGCCCCAGCATTTT
.,TRBV28,TRBJ2-2,TRBD2,CASSPILAGTNRELFF,TGTGCCAGCAGTCCTATCCTAGCGGGAACGAACAGGGAGCTGTTTTTT
.,TRBV5-1,TRBJ2-7,.,CASSFSVEGEQYF,TGCGCCAGCAGCTTTTCGGTGGAGGGCGAGCAGTACTTC
.,TRBV27,TRBJ2-6,TRBD2,CASRPTSGTGANVLTF,TGTGCCAGCAGACCGACTAGCGGGACTGGGGCCAACGTCCTGACTTTC
.,TRBV11-2,TRBJ2-1,TRBD2,CASREELAGFDNEQFF,TGTGCCAGCAGGGAGGAGTTAGCGGGATTTGATAATGAGCAGTTCTTC
.,TRBV12-3/TRBV12-4,TRBJ1-5,.,CASSLFEEQPQHF,TGTGCCAGCAGTTTGTTTGAGGAACAGCCCCAGCATTTT
.,TRBV21-1,TRBJ1-5,.,CASTQGTVGQPQHF,TGTGCCAGCACCCAGGGGACAGTCGGACAGCCCCAGCATTTT
.,TRBV7-2,TRBJ2-7,TRBD2,CASSWGLAPYEQYF,TGTGCCAGCAGCTGGGGACTAGCTCCCTACGAGCAGTACTTC
.,TRBV28,TRBJ1-1,TRBD1,CASSFRGANTEAFF,TGTGCCAGCAGTTTCAGGGGGGCGAACACTGAAGCTTTCTTT
.,TRBV19,TRBJ2-3,TRBD2,CASSATSGRMDTQYF,TGTGCCAGTAGTGCGACTAGCGGGAGGATGGATACGCAGTATTTT
.,TRBV4-3,TRBJ2-3,.,CASSQTDTDTQYF,TGCGCCAGCAGCCAAACAGACACAGATACGCAGTATTTT
.,TRBV19,TRBJ1-3,.,CASSGIGLRSGNTIYF,TGTGCCAGTAGCGGTATCGGGTTGAGGTCTGGAAACACCATATATTTT
many,TRBV6-2/TRBV6-3,TRBJ2-2,.,CASSYVGETGELFF,TGTGCCAGCAGTTACGTGGGAGAGACCGGGGAGCTGTTTTTT
.,TRBV7-9,TRBJ1-3,.,CASTQQESGNTIYF,TGTGCCAGCACCCAACAGGAATCGGGAAACACCATATATTTT
.,TRBV6-1,TRBJ1-2,.,CASSVFLGDQRDFGYTF,TGTGCCAGCAGTGTCTTCCTCGGGGATCAGCGTGACTTTGGCTACACCTTC